These 30 T cell receptor beta chains originate from one sample sequenced in a study of blood T cell repertoires in COVID-19 (dated by TCRdb to the early 2020s). Library preparation was by the immunoSEQ multiplex PCR assay. TCRdb provides this immuneACCESS table in a form limited to in-frame rearrangements. Some clones are lacking; in checked studies, under half of them reflect an unresolved V gene, and why the rest are absent is not known. The sample table contains roughly 80,000 clones; only one count was recorded for approximately 78% of them. Around 29% of the sample is held by the ten biggest clonotypes. The sequenced sample was peripheral blood. These receptors all come from a human donor in a cohort sampled during active COVID-19.

The chain recombines TRBV7-2 with TRBJ2-5; TRBD2 matches at 12 bases. The CDR3 sequence is 18 residues long. The V segment lost 2 bases and the J segment 5 bases; nucleotides outside the gene matches: 12. CDR1 is SGHTA, CDR2 FQGNSA, per germline. Here the CDR3 reads CASSLRASGGAYGETQYF. CDR3 in DNA: TGTGCCAGCAGCTTAAGGGCTAGCGGGGGGGCCTATGGGGAGACCCAGTACTTC.

The V call is TRBV2, the J call TRBJ2-1; no clear D. CDR3 length: 13 residues. Trimming took 6 bases from V and 6 from J, leaving 12 bases between them. CDR1 and CDR2 (germline): SNHLY, FYNNEI. The CDR3 DNA sequence: TGTGCCAGCAGGCTGACTGCCGCCAATGAGCAGTTCTTC. It specifies CASRLTAANEQFF.

The genes are TRBV2 and TRBJ1-4; D unclear. The CDR3 sequence is 15 residues long. CDR1 SNHLY and CDR2 FYNNEI come from the germline V gene. V dropped 6 bases and J dropped 5 bases, with 16 bases sitting between them. The CDR3 nucleotides read TGTGCCAGCAGGCCCCAGTTACGATTGAATGAAAAACTGTTTTTT. Protein product: CASRPQLRLNEKLFF. Full variable domain (outside the CDR3, taken from reference TRBV2 and TRBJ1-4): EPEVTQTPSHQVTQMGQEVILRCVPISNHLYFYWYRQILGQKVEFLVSFYNNEISEKSEIFDDQFSVERPDGSNFTLKIRSTKLEDSAMYFCASRPQLRLNEKLFFGSGTQLSVL.

The V and J genes are TRBV2 and TRBJ2-5; no clear D gene. CDR1 and CDR2 from the germline V gene are SNHLY and FYNNEI. Trimming took off 4 bases at V and 2 bases at J, with 5 bases between the two ends. This CDR3 is 12 amino acids long. Written as DNA, the CDR3 is TGTGCCAGCAGTGCAGGTCAAGAGACCCAGTACTTC. Translating it yields CASSAGQETQYF.

This clone is deemed large. This chain connects TRBV2 to TRBJ2-7; 8 bases map to TRBD2. From germline, CDR1 is SNHLY and CDR2 FYNNEI. Trimming removed 8 bases from V and 0 bases from J; junction bases left unmatched: 9. The CDR3 is 15 amino acids. CDR3 sequence (DNA): TGTGCCAGCGGGGTAGCGGGGCGGAGCTCCTACGAGCAGTACTTC. Protein product: CASGVAGRSSYEQYF.

Only one count was recorded for this clone. The rearrangement uses TRBV5-4 and TRBJ2-5, with 9 bases matching TRBD2. Germline values: CDR1 SGHNT, CDR2 YYREEE (reference sequence). The CDR3 has 13 residues. Germline trimming cut 2 bases from V and 4 bases from J; bases unmatched to any gene: 0. This CDR3 is CASSLAGGETQYF. CDR3 nucleotide sequence: TGTGCCAGCAGCTTAGCGGGGGGAGAGACCCAGTACTTC.

The chain employs TRBV5-1 and TRBJ1-2; D unclear. Germline V gives CDR1 SGHRS, CDR2 YFSETQ. The CDR3 is 13 residues long. V lost 2 bases to trimming and J lost 5 bases, with 10 bases between them. CDR3 bases: TGCGCCAGCAGCTTTACGAGCTTATATGGCTACACCTTC. Protein: CASSFTSLYGYTF. Full variable domain (remainder filled in from reference TRBV5-1 and TRBJ1-2): KAGVTQTPRYLIKTRGQQVTLSCSPISGHRSVSWYQQTPGQGLQFLFEYFSETQRNKGNFPGRFSGRQFSNSRSEMNVSTLELGDSALYLCASSFTSLYGYTFGSGTRLTVV.

This chain joins TRBV19 and TRBJ2-3; D remains ambiguous. Germline V lookup: CDR1 LNHDA, CDR2 SQIVND (reference sequence). This CDR3 contains 13 residues. The V end was cut by 8 bases, the J end by 2 bases, with 11 bases between. As DNA, the CDR3 is TGTGCCAGTGGCAAACGAAACACAGATACGCAGTATTTT. Residues: CASGKRNTDTQYF.

This clone was counted once. The chain is built from TRBV4-1 and TRBJ2-5; D may be TRBD1 (9 bases). CDR3 length: 16 amino acids. Trimming left V 4 bases short and J 4 bases short, with 19 bases between. Germline assignment: CDR1 MGHRA and CDR2 YSYEKL. Written as DNA, the CDR3 is TGCGCCAGCAGCCGAGAACAGGGGGCGGGAGGAGAGACCCAGTACTTC. Its protein product is CASSREQGAGGETQYF.

The chain is built from TRBV19 and TRBJ2-7; D is perhaps TRBD2 (6 bases). In germline, CDR1 is LNHDA, CDR2 SQIVND (reference sequence). V lost 4 bases, J lost 5 bases, and 12 bases lay in between. The CDR3 contains 13 residues. The CDR3 DNA reads TGTGCCAGTAGTAACCTTGGGGAGGACGAGCAGTACTTC. As protein: CASSNLGEDEQYF. The entire variable domain, with the rest obtained from reference TRBV19 and TRBJ2-7, is as follows: DGGITQSPKYLFRKEGQNVTLSCEQNLNHDAMYWYRQDPGQGLRLIYYSQIVNDFQKGDIAEGYSVSREKKESFPLTVTSAQKNPTAFYLCASSNLGEDEQYFGPGTRLTVT.

This clone was found a few times. This rearrangement joins TRBV11-2 to TRBJ1-2; a weak D match, TRBD1 (6 bases). V dropped 3 bases and J dropped 2 bases, with 7 bases sitting between them. The CDR3 has 13 residues. Germline V CDR1 and CDR2: SGHAT, FQNNGV. The CDR3 DNA is TGTGCCAGCAGCTTGGGACAAAACTATGGCTACACCTTC. Translated, it gives CASSLGQNYGYTF.

This clone came up once. This chain uses TRBV7-2 with TRBJ1-2, with 7 nucleotides matching TRBD1. Trimming cost V 1 base and J 0 bases; bases outside gene matches: 5. Germline V gene sequence: CDR1 SGHTA, CDR2 FQGNSA. The CDR3 covers 16 residues. Written as DNA, the CDR3 is TGTGCCAGCAGCTTAGTAGGGGGCCTAGCTAACTATGGCTACACCTTC. As protein: CASSLVGGLANYGYTF.

The genes are TRBV30 and TRBJ2-6; D remains unclear. V lost 2 bases to trimming and J lost 0 bases, with 5 bases between them. The germline V gene has CDR1 GTSNPN and CDR2 SVGIG (reference sequence). There are 14 residues in the CDR3. This CDR3 reads CAWSWSSGANVLTF. Here the CDR3 DNA reads TGTGCCTGGAGTTGGAGCTCTGGGGCCAACGTCCTGACTTTC.

V usage is TRBV28 and J usage is TRBJ2-7, with a weak D call TRBD2 (7 bases). The CDR3 sequence is 15 residues long. The V and J ends lost 4 bases and 13 bases respectively, with 26 bases between them. Per germline, CDR1 MDHEN and CDR2 SYDVKM. The CDR3 nucleotides read TGTGCCAGCAGTTCCCCCGGTGGCGAAGGGGGGGTGAGTTACTTC. Protein product: CASSSPGGEGGVSYF.

This clone was counted many times. Here the CDR3 reads CASSSWSDTGELFF. CDR3 DNA: TGTGCCAGCAGCTCTTGGAGTGACACCGGGGAGCTGTTTTTT. The chain joins TRBV7-9 to TRBJ2-2; D uncertain. Germline values: CDR1 SEHNR, CDR2 FQNEAQ (reference sequence). V lost 4 bases and J lost 3, with 9 bases in between. The CDR3 extends over 14 amino acids.

J is TRBJ2-3 and V is TRBV6-1; D is ambiguous. Germline V gene data show CDR1 as MNHNS and CDR2 as SASEGT. The germline V and J ends were trimmed by 2 bases and 6 bases, with 6 bases remaining between them. The CDR3 runs to 12 residues. The CDR3 spells CASSESRDTQYF. CDR3 coding DNA: TGTGCCAGCAGTGAATCCAGGGATACGCAGTATTTT.

This chain joins TRBV2 and TRBJ2-7, with TRBD2 as a possible D gene (5 bases). Trimming shortened V by 3 bases and J by 2 bases, and 5 bases separated the two germline ends. The germline CDR1 and CDR2 sequences are SNHLY and FYNNEI. The CDR3 extends over 12 amino acids. The CDR3 region is CASSERAYEQYF. CDR3 in DNA: TGTGCCAGCAGTGAGAGGGCCTACGAGCAGTACTTC.

This rearrangement joins TRBV3-1 (or the pseudogene TRBV3-2) to TRBJ1-2; D unresolved. Germline V CDR1 and CDR2: LGHDT, YNNKEL (reference sequence). Trimming cost V 0 bases and J 4 bases, with 12 bases left between them. This CDR3 region has 15 residues. Here the CDR3 DNA reads TGTGCCAGCAGCCAAGACGGGAGTTTGGGCTATGGCTACACCTTC. Translating it yields CASSQDGSLGYGYTF.

V usage is TRBV11-2 and J usage is TRBJ2-1, with a tentative D call TRBD1 (5 bases). CDR3 length: 14 residues. The V end was cut by 5 bases, the J end by 2 bases, with 10 bases between. CDR1 and CDR2 (germline): SGHAT, FQNNGV. CDR3 in amino acids: CASSRRAPYNEQFF. The DNA of the CDR3 is TGTGCCAGCAGCCGCAGGGCTCCCTACAATGAGCAGTTCTTC.

This clone has just one count. J is TRBJ2-5 and V is TRBV4-1; D may be TRBD1 (5 bases). V shed 0 bases and J shed 9 bases, with 14 bases lying between them. The germline V gene has CDR1 MGHRA and CDR2 YSYEKL. The CDR3 is made up of 14 amino acids. The CDR3 loop reads CASSQEGSLRAQYF. In DNA form, the CDR3 reads TGCGCCAGCAGCCAAGAGGGCAGCCTCAGGGCCCAGTACTTC.

The genes are TRBV6-5 and TRBJ2-1, with D perhaps matching TRBD2 (6 bases). Per the germline V gene, CDR1 is MNHEY and CDR2 is SVGAGI. The CDR3 spans 13 residues. CDR3 protein: CVVGGRTYNEQFF. The CDR3 DNA is TGTGTCGTTGGAGGGAGGACCTACAATGAGCAGTTCTTC.

The J gene is TRBJ2-5, the V gene TRBV29-1, with 9 bases aligning to TRBD1. After removal of 3 bases from V and 5 bases from J, the junction contained 10 bases not matched to a gene. The CDR3 runs to 15 residues. CDR1 SQVTM and CDR2 ANQGSEA come from the germline V gene. The CDR3 coding sequence is TGCAGCGTTGAGTTTGGTGACAGGGGGTCCGAGACCCAGTACTTC. Its translation is CSVEFGDRGSETQYF.

This rearrangement joins TRBV3-1 (or the pseudogene TRBV3-2) to TRBJ2-1, with D possibly being TRBD1 (6 bases). Germline values: CDR1 LGHDT, CDR2 YNNKEL (reference sequence). Between the trimmed V and J ends, which lost 1 base and 2 bases, there was a span of 9 bases. The CDR3 is made up of 15 amino acids. The CDR3 DNA reads TGTGCCAGCAGCCAAGCGACAGGAGCCTACAATGAGCAGTTCTTC. Its protein product is CASSQATGAYNEQFF.

This clone appeared a single time. The same CDR3 also results from other DNA sequences found in this sample. V gene TRBV5-5 combines with J gene TRBJ2-3; D not resolved. V lost 0 bases and J 4 bases, leaving 3 bases between the germline ends. The germline V gene encodes CDR1 SGHKS and CDR2 YYEKEE (reference sequence). The CDR3 is 12 residues long. The CDR3: CASSLAADTQYF. CDR3 bases: TGTGCCAGCAGCTTGGCAGCAGATACGCAGTATTTT.

The chain employs TRBV5-1 and TRBJ2-1, with 9 nucleotides matching TRBD1. CDR1 and CDR2 from the germline V gene are SGHRS and YFSETQ. The junction had 3 bases not matched to a gene; V was cut back by 5 bases and J by 0 bases. This CDR3 contains 15 residues. The CDR3 sequence is CASRTGGSSYNEQFF. The CDR3 coding sequence is TGCGCCAGCAGGACAGGGGGAAGCTCCTACAATGAGCAGTTCTTC.

This clone was recorded a few times. CDR3 sequence (DNA): TGTGCCTGGAGTGGCAGGAACTATGGCTACACCTTC. Amino acids: CAWSGRNYGYTF. V is TRBV30 and J is TRBJ1-2; D gene uncertain. Germline V gene data show CDR1 as GTSNPN and CDR2 as SVGIG (reference sequence). The CDR3 consists of 12 residues. V was pared by 1 base and J by 2 bases, with 5 bases between.

The chain is built from TRBV13 and TRBJ2-7; D is perhaps TRBD2 (6 bases). Deletions cut 2 bases from V and 3 bases from J, with 17 bases between. Germline V CDR1 and CDR2: PRHDT, FYEKMQ (reference sequence). The CDR3 is 16 residues long. This CDR3 is CASSLFNQGGDYEQYF. In DNA, the CDR3 is TGTGCCAGCAGCTTATTTAACCAAGGAGGGGACTACGAGCAGTACTTC.

V usage is TRBV2 and J usage is TRBJ2-7; 12 bases match TRBD2. This CDR3 has 14 residues. V was pared by 5 bases and J by 4 bases, with 3 bases of the junction left unmatched. Germline V gives CDR1 SNHLY, CDR2 FYNNEI. CDR3 nucleotide sequence: TGTGCCAGCAGTCCACTAGCGGGGGGTTACGAGCAGTACTTC. This translates into CASSPLAGGYEQYF.

The chain employs TRBV9 and TRBJ2-1; D might be TRBD2 (6 bases). CDR1 is SGDLS and CDR2 is YYNGEE in the germline V gene. The ends were cut back, 0 bases at V and 5 bases at J, with 9 bases in the middle. The CDR3 has 14 amino acids. CDR3 bases: TGTGCCAGCAGCGTAGGGGGGGATCACAATGAGCAGTTCTTC. Its translation: CASSVGGDHNEQFF. Drawing the rest from reference TRBV9 and TRBJ2-1, the complete variable domain is DSGVTQTPKHLITATGQRVTLRCSPRSGDLSVYWYQQSLDQGLQFLIQYYNGEERAKGNILERFSAQQFPDLHSELNLSSLELGDSALYFCASSVGGDHNEQFFGPGTRLTVL.

The CDR3 loop reads CATSRAGTVGSDTQYF. The CDR3 coding sequence is TGTGCCACCAGCAGAGCCGGGACAGTGGGTTCAGATACGCAGTATTTT. This chain joins TRBV15 and TRBJ2-3, with 7 bases matching TRBD1. Germline V gene data show CDR1 as LNHNV and CDR2 as YYDKDF (reference sequence). This CDR3 comprises 16 residues. J was trimmed by 4 bases and V by 1 base; bases with no gene match: 8.